This T cell receptor (beta chain) came from a study of Ad26.COV2.S vaccination and SARS-CoV-2 variants. V was pared by 0 bases and J by 7 bases, with 13 bases between. The CDR3 runs 14 residues. Per the germline V gene, CDR1 is SGHDT and CDR2 is YYEEEE. Profiled with immunoSEQ multiplex PCR; TCRdb holds only in-frame clones, not every one. Of about 390,000 clones listed, 88% were seen once; the top ten hold approximately 3.7%. Treatment of the sample: some 20 received Ad26.COV2.S at low or high dose, single or two shots; 5 received placebo; per-sample allocation not given. Sampling took place 63 days after the first vaccine or placebo injection.

The sequences come from peripheral blood, collected in a trial of Ad26.COV2.S vaccine versus placebo. The chain combines TRBV5-6 with TRBJ1-1; D remains unclear. This TCR came from a person aged 18-65 years who received the Ad26.COV2.S COVID-19 vaccine or a placebo. The CDR3 coding sequence is TGTGCCAGCAGCTTGGCATCTAGGCAGAGTGAAGCTTTCTTT. Amino acid sequence: CASSLASRQSEAFF.